This T cell receptor beta chain stems from a study of blood T cell repertoires in COVID-19. Background on the study: Samples came from the United States, Italy and Spain, spanning acute and convalescent COVID-19. PBMCs, B-cell-depleted T cells, or T cells provided the cDNA or gDNA that made up the material.

V gave up 7 bases and J gave up 9 bases; unmatched junction bases: 13. This CDR3 has 15 residues. In germline, CDR1 is MNHEY, CDR2 SMNVEV (reference sequence). Source study methods: Nucleated cell counts were estimated from reference gene primer amplification. The data were produced by immunoSEQ multiplex PCR, yet TCRdb's version contains in-frame clones alone and is incomplete. V, J and clone size are taken as reported in that table, and D and trimming were inferred from the DNA itself. The top ten clones hold roughly 6.7% of a sample with more than 300,000 clones, roughly 90% of them seen once. This clone came up a few times.

This chain connects TRBV27 to TRBJ2-1; 9 bases match TRBD1. Sequenced material: peripheral blood. The sequence derives from a man younger than 30 who had recovered from COVID-19. The CDR3 DNA reads TGTGCCAGCAAGAGATTCCGGGACAGGGCACTTGAGCAGTTCTTC. Encoded protein: CASKRFRDRALEQFF.